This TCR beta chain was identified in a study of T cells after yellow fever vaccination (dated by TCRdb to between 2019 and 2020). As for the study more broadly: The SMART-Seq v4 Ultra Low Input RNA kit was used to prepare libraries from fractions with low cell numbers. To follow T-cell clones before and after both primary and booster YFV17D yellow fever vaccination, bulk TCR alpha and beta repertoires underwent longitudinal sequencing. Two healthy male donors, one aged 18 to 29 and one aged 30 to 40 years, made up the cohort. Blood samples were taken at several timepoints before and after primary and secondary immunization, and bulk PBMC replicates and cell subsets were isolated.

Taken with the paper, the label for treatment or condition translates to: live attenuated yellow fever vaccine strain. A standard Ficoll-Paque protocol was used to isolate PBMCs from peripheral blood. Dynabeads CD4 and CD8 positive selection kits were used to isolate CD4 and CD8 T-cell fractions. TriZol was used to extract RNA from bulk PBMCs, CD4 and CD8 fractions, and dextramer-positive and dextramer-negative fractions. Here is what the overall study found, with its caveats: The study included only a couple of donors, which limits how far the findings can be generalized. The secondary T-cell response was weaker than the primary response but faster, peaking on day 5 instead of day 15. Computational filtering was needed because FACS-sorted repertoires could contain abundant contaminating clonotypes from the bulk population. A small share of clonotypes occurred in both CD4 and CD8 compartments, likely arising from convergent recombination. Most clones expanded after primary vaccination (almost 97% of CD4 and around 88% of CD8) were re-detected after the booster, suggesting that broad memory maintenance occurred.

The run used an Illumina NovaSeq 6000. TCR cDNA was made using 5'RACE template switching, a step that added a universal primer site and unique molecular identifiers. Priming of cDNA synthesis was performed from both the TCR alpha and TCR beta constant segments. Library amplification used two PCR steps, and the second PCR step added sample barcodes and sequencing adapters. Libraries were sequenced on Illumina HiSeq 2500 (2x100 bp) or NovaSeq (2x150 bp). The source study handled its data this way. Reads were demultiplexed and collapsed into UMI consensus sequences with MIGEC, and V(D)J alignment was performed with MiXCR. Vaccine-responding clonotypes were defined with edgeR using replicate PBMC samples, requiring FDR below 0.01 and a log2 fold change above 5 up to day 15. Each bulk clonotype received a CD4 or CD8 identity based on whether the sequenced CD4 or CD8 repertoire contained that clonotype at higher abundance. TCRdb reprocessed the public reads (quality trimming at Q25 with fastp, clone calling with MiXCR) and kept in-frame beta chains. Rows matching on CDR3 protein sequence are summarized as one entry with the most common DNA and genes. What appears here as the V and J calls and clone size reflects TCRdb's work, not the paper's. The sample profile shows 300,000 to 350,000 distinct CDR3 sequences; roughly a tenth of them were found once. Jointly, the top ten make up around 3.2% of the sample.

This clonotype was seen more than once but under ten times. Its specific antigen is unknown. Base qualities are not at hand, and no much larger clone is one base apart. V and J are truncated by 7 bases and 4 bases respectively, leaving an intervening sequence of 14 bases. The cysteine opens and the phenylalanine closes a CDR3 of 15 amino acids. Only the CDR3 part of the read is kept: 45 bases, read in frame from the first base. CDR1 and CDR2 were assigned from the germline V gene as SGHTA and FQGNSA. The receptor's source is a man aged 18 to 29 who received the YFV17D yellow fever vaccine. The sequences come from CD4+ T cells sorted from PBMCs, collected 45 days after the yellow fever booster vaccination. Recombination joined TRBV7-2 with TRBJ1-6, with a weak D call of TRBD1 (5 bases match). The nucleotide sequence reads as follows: TGTGCCAGCACATACGAGGGGTTGTATAATTCACCCCTCCACTTT. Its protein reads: CASTYEGLYNSPLHF.